The 14 T cell receptor beta chains below were found in one sample sequenced in a study of cytomegalovirus exposure and HLA in healthy donors. The PCR ran on 60 Vbeta and 13 Jbeta primers. TCRdb keeps only in-frame clones here, not all; method: immunoSEQ multiplex PCR. The data hold about 120,000 clones, with less than 10% observed a single time. Material: PBMCs. These TCRs come from a middle-aged woman in good health and CMV-seropositive.

Remarks on this clone: The missing conserved phenylalanine or tryptophan at the end of this CDR3 makes a read error likely. The chain uses TRBV7-9 and TRBJ2-2, with TRBD2 identical over 8 bases. Looked up from germline, CDR1 is SEHNR and CDR2 is FQNEAQ (reference sequence). V gave up 5 bases and J gave up 3 bases; unmatched junction bases: 8. The CDR3 loop spans 16 amino acids. In DNA form, the CDR3 reads TGTGCCAGCAGCCCCCCGGGTAGCGGGGACACCGGGGAGCTGTTTGTT. Translation: CASSPPGSGDTGELFV.

This clone was seen more than once but under ten times. The chain has TRBV7-9 and TRBJ1-4; D is ambiguous. CDR3 size: 14 residues. CDR1 is SEHNR, CDR2 FQNEAQ, per germline (reference sequence). V was pared by 2 bases and J by 3 bases, with 7 bases between. This chain's CDR3 is CASSLSYPNEKLFF. As DNA, the CDR3 is TGTGCCAGCAGCTTATCTTATCCTAATGAAAAACTGTTTTTT.

This chain connects TRBV13 to TRBJ1-6, with 9 positions matching TRBD1. The trim removed 6 bases at V and 7 bases at J, leaving 10 bases unmatched. Germline CDR1 reads PRHDT; CDR2 reads FYEKMQ (reference sequence). The length of the CDR3 is 16 residues. The CDR3 region has the DNA TGTGCCAGCAGAGCCGGGACAGGGACCCCAAATTCACCCCTCCACTTT. Its protein is CASRAGTGTPNSPLHF.

The chain carries TRBV27 and TRBJ1-2, with 7 bases lining up with TRBD1. In germline, CDR1 is MNHEY, CDR2 SMNVEV (reference sequence). Germline trimming cut 6 bases from V and 3 bases from J; bases unmatched to any gene: 7. The CDR3 runs to 14 residues. CDR3 protein: CASSSPTGHYGYTF. The CDR3 DNA is TGTGCCAGCAGCTCCCCGACAGGGCACTATGGCTACACCTTC.

This sequence joins TRBV9 and TRBJ2-5; 9 bases line up with TRBD2. CDR1 and CDR2 from the germline V gene are SGDLS and YYNGEE. The CDR3 loop spans 15 amino acids. Trimming took 5 bases from V and 1 from J; bases not matched to a gene: 6. The CDR3 bases are TGTGCCAGCAGTCCGACTAGCGGCTTCCAAGAGACCCAGTACTTC. Translating gives CASSPTSGFQETQYF.

There are a few counts of this clone. V is TRBV5-1 and J is TRBJ2-7, with 9 bases matching TRBD2. V dropped 5 bases and J dropped 2; count of bases not matched to a gene: 11. The CDR3 has 16 residues. Germline CDR1 is SGHRS and CDR2 is YFSETQ. DNA of the CDR3: TGCGCCAGCAGTTATAGCGGGGGCCTCGCTACCTACGAGCAGTACTTC. Translating it yields CASSYSGGLATYEQYF. Based on the CDR3 plus reference TRBV5-1 and TRBJ2-7, the full variable domain is KAGVTQTPRYLIKTRGQQVTLSCSPISGHRSVSWYQQTPGQGLQFLFEYFSETQRNKGNFPGRFSGRQFSNSRSEMNVSTLELGDSALYLCASSYSGGLATYEQYFGPGTRLTVT.

V is TRBV2 and J is TRBJ1-5, with D maybe TRBD1 (6 bases). This CDR3 is 15 amino acids long. Germline lookup yields CDR1 SNHLY and CDR2 FYNNEI. The ends were cut back, 5 bases at V and 0 bases at J, with 11 bases in the middle. The CDR3 sequence is CASSWGHHSNQPQHF. Here the CDR3 DNA reads TGTGCCAGCAGTTGGGGACATCATAGCAATCAGCCCCAGCATTTT.

The chain uses TRBV5-1 and TRBJ2-7; 10 bases are a match to TRBD1. V lost 4 bases, J lost 6 bases, and 7 bases stayed unmatched. There are 14 residues in the CDR3. CDR1 and CDR2 from the germline V gene are SGHRS and YFSETQ. CDR3 coding DNA: TGCGCCAGCAGCACCCGGACAGGGGGGGTCGAGCAGTACTTC. It specifies CASSTRTGGVEQYF.

This clone has only a few counts. In the same sample, other DNA sequences code for this CDR3. The V and J genes are TRBV5-6 and TRBJ2-5; D possibly corresponds to TRBD2 (5 bases). CDR1 is SGHDT, CDR2 YYEEEE, per germline. The CDR3 sequence is 16 residues long. V was trimmed by 2 bases and J by 2 bases, leaving 16 bases between them. CDR3 in amino acids: CASSFSDFPRQETQYF. The CDR3 nucleotides are TGTGCCAGCAGCTTTTCGGACTTTCCGCGGCAAGAGACCCAGTACTTC.

This clone was found a few times. This chain uses TRBV14 with TRBJ2-7; 7 nucleotides line up with TRBD2. Unmatched junction bases numbered 3, after V lost 4 bases and J lost 3 bases. CDR1 and CDR2 (germline): SGHDN, FVKESK. There are 13 residues in the CDR3. The CDR3 DNA is TGTGCCAGCAGCCCACCGGGGGGCTACGAGCAGTACTTC. Protein product: CASSPPGGYEQYF. The entire variable domain, with the rest obtained from reference TRBV14 and TRBJ2-7, is as follows: EAGVTQFPSHSVIEKGQTVTLRCDPISGHDNLYWYRRVMGKEIKFLLHFVKESKQDESGMPNNRFLAERTGGTYSTLKVQPAELEDSGVYFCASSPPGGYEQYFGPGTRLTVT.

The chain combines TRBV6-1 with TRBJ1-1, with D perhaps matching TRBD1 (5 bases). Trimming shortened V by 1 base and J by 6 bases, and 9 bases separated the two germline ends. Germline V lookup: CDR1 MNHNS, CDR2 SASEGT. The CDR3 contains 13 residues. CDR3 in amino acids: CASSEGQLSEAFF. The DNA for the CDR3 is TGTGCCAGCAGTGAAGGACAGCTCTCTGAAGCTTTCTTT.

The rearrangement links TRBV5-1 to TRBJ2-7; 9 bases are a match to TRBD1. The germline CDR1 and CDR2 sequences are SGHRS and YFSETQ. The CDR3 has 14 residues. J gave up 3 bases and V 3 bases, and 4 bases lay outside the gene matches. CDR3 protein: CASSSGTGNYEQYF. The CDR3 DNA is TGCGCCAGCAGCTCCGGGACAGGGAACTACGAGCAGTACTTC. Drawing the rest from reference TRBV5-1 and TRBJ2-7, the complete variable domain is KAGVTQTPRYLIKTRGQQVTLSCSPISGHRSVSWYQQTPGQGLQFLFEYFSETQRNKGNFPGRFSGRQFSNSRSEMNVSTLELGDSALYLCASSSGTGNYEQYFGPGTRLTVT.

In its sample, this clone was seen a few times. The genes are TRBV27 and TRBJ1-2; 7 nucleotides agree with TRBD1. V shed 4 bases, J shed 2 bases, and the junction held 10 bases outside the gene matches. CDR1 and CDR2 from the germline V gene are MNHEY and SMNVEV (reference sequence). The CDR3 runs 16 residues. This CDR3 reads CASSSHPPTGNYGYTF. The CDR3 DNA reads as TGTGCCAGCAGTTCCCACCCTCCGACAGGGAACTATGGCTACACCTTC.

This chain connects TRBV7-9 to TRBJ2-3; a possible D gene is TRBD1 (5 bases). The V gene lost 3 bases and the J gene lost 3 bases, with 10 bases spanning the gap. This CDR3 has 14 amino acids. Germline CDR1 and CDR2: SEHNR and FQNEAQ (reference sequence). CDR3 protein: CASSFTAGTDTQYF. In DNA form, the CDR3 reads TGTGCCAGCAGCTTCACGGCAGGGACAGATACGCAGTATTTT.